What follows are 29 T cell receptor beta chains derived from one specimen sequenced in a study of shared clonotypes between healthy human individuals. Measured with immunoSEQ multiplex PCR; TCRdb has only the in-frame clones, and not every one. The repertoire holds hundreds of thousands of clones, with about 74% as singletons. Sample: memory CD4+ T cells sorted from blood. As to subset: CD45RA-negative fraction. All receptors come from a man younger than 40 in good health.

In its sample, this clone was seen many times. The chain recombines TRBV19 with TRBJ1-1; TRBD1 might be the D (5 bases). This CDR3 comprises 13 residues. Germline-derived CDR1 and CDR2 are LNHDA and SQIVND (reference sequence). Trimming removed 3 bases from V and 3 bases from J, with 8 bases in between. DNA of the CDR3: TGTGCCAGTAGTATGAAAGGGGACACTGAAGCTTTCTTT. Amino acids: CASSMKGDTEAFF.

The rearrangement links TRBV12-5 to TRBJ2-5; TRBD1 agrees at 7 bases. CDR1 and CDR2 from the germline V gene are LGHNT and FRNRAP. The CDR3 is 13 amino acids. The V segment lost 10 bases and the J segment 3 bases; nucleotides outside the gene matches: 8. CDR3 coding DNA: TGTGCTACCCAAAACACAGGGGAAGAGACCCAGTACTTC. It encodes CATQNTGEETQYF. The full variable domain, completed using reference TRBV12-5 and TRBJ2-5, is DARVTQTPRHKVTEMGQEVTMRCQPILGHNTVFWYRQTMMQGLELLAYFRNRAPLDDSGMPKDRFSAEMPDATLATLKIQPSEPRDSAVYFCATQNTGEETQYFGPGTRLLVL.

The chain has TRBV20-1 and TRBJ2-7; D is ambiguous. This CDR3 has 11 amino acids. CDR1 is DFQATT and CDR2 is SNEGSKA in the germline V gene (reference sequence). V was clipped by 5 bases and J by 3 bases, with 8 bases between them. The CDR3 DNA reads TGCAGTGCTTCCCAGGTCTACGAGCAGTACTTC. Its translation is CSASQVYEQYF.

The chain uses TRBV6-6 and TRBJ1-3; 8 nucleotides agree with TRBD1. Germline loops: CDR1 MNHNY, CDR2 SVGAGI (reference sequence). The V and J ends lost 5 bases and 3 bases, in that order; junction bases with no gene match: 3. The CDR3 has 14 amino acids. This chain's CDR3 is CASSRQGLGNTIYF. The CDR3 nucleotides read TGTGCCAGCAGTCGACAGGGGCTTGGAAACACCATATATTTT.

Concerning this clone itself: This clone may be a read error of a much larger clone one base away. This chain connects TRBV5-1 to TRBJ2-5; no definite D call. The length of the CDR3 is 12 residues. Trimming took 2 bases from V and 0 from J, leaving 2 bases between them. Germline values: CDR1 SGHRS, CDR2 YFSETQ. CDR3 amino acids: CASSFDQETQYF. CDR3 sequence (DNA): TGCGCCAGCAGCTTCGACCAAGAGACCCAGTACTTC.

The sample holds a few counts of this clone. V is TRBV7-9 and J is TRBJ1-4; D is unclear. The V end lost 5 bases, the J end lost 4 bases, and 11 bases lay between the germline ends. The germline gives CDR1 SEHNR, CDR2 FQNEAQ (reference sequence). The CDR3 is 14 residues long. CDR3 DNA: TGTGCCAGCAGCATGGGCCAGATTAATGAAAAACTGTTTTTT. It encodes CASSMGQINEKLFF. Supplemented by reference TRBV7-9 and TRBJ1-4, the full variable domain reads DTGVSQNPRHKITKRGQNVTFRCDPISEHNRLYWYRQTLGQGPEFLTYFQNEAQLEKSRLLSDRFSAERPKGSFSTLEIQRTEQGDSAMYLCASSMGQINEKLFFGSGTQLSVL.

This clone was counted only a few times. The chain has TRBV27 and TRBJ1-2; a weak D match, TRBD1 (6 bases). The length of the CDR3 is 15 residues. CDR1 is MNHEY, CDR2 SMNVEV, per germline (reference sequence). The V end was cut by 5 bases, the J end by 8 bases, with 21 bases between. The CDR3 bases are TGTGCCAGCAGTATGCAAAAACAGGGATACGGAGGCTACACCTTC. Amino acid sequence: CASSMQKQGYGGYTF.

CDR3 region: CASIGDRGYTGELFF. CDR3 coding DNA: TGTGCCAGTATTGGGGACAGGGGGTACACCGGGGAGCTGTTTTTT. The chain uses TRBV19 and TRBJ2-2; 11 bases align to TRBD1. Germline V lookup: CDR1 LNHDA, CDR2 SQIVND (reference sequence). The CDR3 is made up of 15 amino acids. V dropped 7 bases and J dropped 3; count of bases not matched to a gene: 4.

V gene TRBV4-3 combines with J gene TRBJ1-3; D might be TRBD1 (6 bases). The CDR3 consists of 15 residues. Germline assignment: CDR1 LGHNA and CDR2 YSLEER. The ends were cut back, 3 bases at V and 0 bases at J, with 9 bases in the middle. The CDR3, as DNA: TGCGCCAGCAGCCAGGGAGGGGGCTCTGGAAACACCATATATTTT. As protein: CASSQGGGSGNTIYF.

The gene calls are TRBV5-4 and TRBJ1-4; tentatively, D is TRBD1 (5 bases). The V and J ends lost 0 bases and 8 bases respectively, with 11 bases between them. Germline assignment: CDR1 SGHNT and CDR2 YYREEE (reference sequence). The CDR3 covers 14 residues. The CDR3 coding sequence is TGTGCCAGCAGCTTGGACAGGCAGACGGAAAAACTGTTTTTT. Translating gives CASSLDRQTEKLFF.

V and J are TRBV11-2 and TRBJ2-1, with 11 positions matching TRBD1. V lost 0 bases, J lost 4 bases, and 2 bases stayed unmatched. CDR1 and CDR2 (germline): SGHAT, FQNNGV. The CDR3 is made up of 16 amino acids. The chain's CDR3 is CASSLDRDRGYNEQFF. The CDR3 DNA follows: TGTGCCAGCAGCTTAGATAGGGACAGGGGGTACAATGAGCAGTTCTTC.

This chain links TRBV5-1 with TRBJ1-1; 7 nucleotides agree with TRBD1. CDR1 is SGHRS, CDR2 YFSETQ, per germline. This CDR3 is 15 amino acids long. The junction had 8 bases not matched to a gene; V was cut back by 3 bases and J by 3 bases. CDR3 bases: TGCGCCAGCAGCTCGCAGGGGGACGCGCACACTGAAGCTTTCTTT. Translation gives CASSSQGDAHTEAFF.

The table lists this clone with a count of one. The genes are TRBV19 and TRBJ1-1; D possibly corresponds to TRBD1 (5 bases). Germline V lookup: CDR1 LNHDA, CDR2 SQIVND (reference sequence). This CDR3 has 12 amino acids. V shed 9 bases and J shed 3 bases, with 11 bases lying between them. The CDR3 protein is CASGRDYTEAFF. In nucleotides, the CDR3 is TGTGCCAGCGGAAGGGACTACACTGAAGCTTTCTTT.

At least ten counts were recorded for this clone. The CDR3: CAIRTGDEQFF. The CDR3 coding sequence is TGTGCCATCAGGACAGGGGATGAGCAGTTCTTC. The chain couples TRBV10-3 to TRBJ2-1, with 8 bases aligning to TRBD1. Trimming took 6 bases from V and 8 from J; bases not matched to a gene: 0. The CDR3 consists of 11 residues. From germline, CDR1 is ENHRY and CDR2 SYGVKD.

J is TRBJ2-1 and V is TRBV7-9; D not resolved. Germline CDR1 is SEHNR and CDR2 is FQNEAQ (reference sequence). V gave up 2 bases and J gave up 6 bases, with 14 bases separating them. CDR3 size: 15 residues. CDR3 bases: TGTGCCAGCAGCTTACCGCGGCGTTTTGGCAATGAGCAGTTCTTC. It yields the protein CASSLPRRFGNEQFF.

In this sample, this clone turned up a few times. This sequence joins TRBV28 and TRBJ1-2, with D perhaps matching TRBD1 (6 bases). Trimming took 7 bases from V and 7 from J, leaving 22 bases between them. CDR3 length: 15 residues. From germline, CDR1 is MDHEN and CDR2 SYDVKM. CDR3 protein: CASKPPGGGLAGYTF. DNA for the CDR3: TGTGCCAGCAAACCCCCCGGGGGGGGGCTTGCTGGCTACACCTTC.

This clone was counted at least ten times. V usage is TRBV5-5 and J usage is TRBJ2-1, with 9 bases matching TRBD2. CDR1 SGHKS and CDR2 YYEKEE come from the germline V gene (reference sequence). J gave up 1 base and V 1 base, and 9 bases lay outside the gene matches. The CDR3 runs 18 residues. In DNA form, the CDR3 reads TGTGCCAGCAGCTTGATCGGACTAGCGACACAATCCTACAATGAGCAGTTCTTC. It yields the protein CASSLIGLATQSYNEQFF.

V and J are TRBV15 and TRBJ2-6, with D hard to call. The V end lost 1 base, the J end lost 13 bases, and 11 bases lay between the germline ends. Germline V gene data show CDR1 as LNHNV and CDR2 as YYDKDF (reference sequence). CDR3 size: 13 residues. In DNA, the CDR3 is TGTGCCACCAGCAGAGTGGTCCGTGAGGTCCTGACTTTC. It codes for CATSRVVREVLTF.

This chain uses TRBV30 with TRBJ2-1; weak D call: TRBD1 (5 bases). Trimming stripped 4 bases from V and 7 bases from J, with 23 bases between. The CDR3 consists of 16 residues. Germline CDR1 reads GTSNPN; CDR2 reads SVGIG (reference sequence). The DNA of the CDR3 is TGTGCCTGGATATACAGGTCCAATCCTTGGATAAATGAGCAGTTCTTC. Encoded protein: CAWIYRSNPWINEQFF.

The chain is built from TRBV6-5 and TRBJ2-5; the D is unclear. This CDR3 has 12 residues. Germline CDR1 and CDR2: MNHEY and SVGAGI. Trimming cost V 5 bases and J 5 bases, with 9 bases left between them. CDR3 bases: TGTGCCAGCAGTCGACATCCGGAGACCCAGTACTTC. Encoded protein: CASSRHPETQYF.

This rearrangement joins TRBV28 to TRBJ2-1, with a weak D call TRBD2 (6 bases). The CDR3 is made up of 14 amino acids. Germline V gene lookup returns CDR1 MDHEN and CDR2 SYDVKM. Trimming took 3 bases from V and 14 from J, leaving 20 bases between them. The CDR3, as DNA: TGTGCCAGCAGTTTGAATCCGCGGGACCAAAAGGAGTTCTTC. Translating it yields CASSLNPRDQKEFF.

CDR3 DNA: TGTGCCAGCAGCTTATATGGCGGGAGGACCTACAATGAGCAGTTCTTC. It specifies CASSLYGGRTYNEQFF. V and J are TRBV11-2 and TRBJ2-1, with TRBD2 identical over 8 bases. Looked up from germline, CDR1 is SGHAT and CDR2 is FQNNGV. The CDR3 is 16 amino acids. The ends lost 2 bases at V and 2 bases at J; junction bases unmatched: 5.

This clone was observed a single time. The chain carries TRBV21-1 and TRBJ1-2; whether TRBD1, the table's D call, matches the DNA was not checked. TRBV21-1 represents a pseudogene. The CDR3 sequence is 14 residues long. CDR3 sequence (DNA): TGTGCCAGCAGCAAAAAGGGGAAACACTATGGCTACACCTTC. This sequence encodes CASSKKGKHYGYTF.

This chain uses TRBV7-3 with TRBJ1-1; no reliable D call. Trimming removed 8 bases from V and 7 bases from J, with 14 bases in between. This CDR3 is 12 amino acids long. The germline V gene has CDR1 SGHTA and CDR2 FQGTGA. CDR3 in amino acids: CASGSYGGEAFF. CDR3 sequence (DNA): TGTGCCAGCGGGTCGTATGGAGGTGAAGCTTTCTTT.

The chain uses TRBV9 and TRBJ2-7; the D is unclear. V lost 6 bases and J 0 bases, leaving 28 bases between the germline ends. Germline loops: CDR1 SGDLS, CDR2 YYNGEE. The CDR3 runs 19 residues. DNA of the CDR3: TGTGCCAGCACGTCGAGGCAAGGAACACAGTTAAAATCCTCCTACGAGCAGTACTTC. Its translation is CASTSRQGTQLKSSYEQYF. Variable domain in full (rest from reference TRBV9 and TRBJ2-7): DSGVTQTPKHLITATGQRVTLRCSPRSGDLSVYWYQQSLDQGLQFLIQYYNGEERAKGNILERFSAQQFPDLHSELNLSSLELGDSALYFCASTSRQGTQLKSSYEQYFGPGTRLTVT.

The rearrangement joins TRBV18 to TRBJ2-3, with D unresolved. Trimming left V 3 bases short and J 5 bases short, with 9 bases between. CDR3 length: 13 residues. Germline CDR1 reads KGHSH; CDR2 reads LQKENI. CDR3 residues: CASSPLPRDTQYF. CDR3 bases: TGTGCCAGCTCACCTCTACCCCGAGATACGCAGTATTTT.

This clone has just a few counts. The chain has TRBV5-1 and TRBJ2-2; D not resolved. The CDR3 is 13 residues long. Trimming left V 5 bases short and J 6 bases short, with 11 bases between. The germline V gene encodes CDR1 SGHRS and CDR2 YFSETQ. CDR3 in amino acids: CASSTVGPGELFF. Written as DNA, the CDR3 is TGCGCCAGCAGTACGGTCGGACCCGGGGAGCTGTTTTTT.

The rearrangement uses TRBV7-9 and TRBJ1-3; no clear D gene. There are 16 residues in the CDR3. With 2 bases removed from V and 10 bases from J, the gap between germline ends came to 21 bases. Per germline, CDR1 SEHNR and CDR2 FQNEAQ (reference sequence). The CDR3 nucleotides are TGTGCCAGCAGCTTAACGCAGCACAAGGAATTTTTGACCATATATTTT. The encoded protein is CASSLTQHKEFLTIYF.

The V call is TRBV19, the J call TRBJ2-7, with D perhaps given as TRBD1 or TRBD2 (5 bases each). The CDR3 extends over 15 amino acids. Germline V gene sequence: CDR1 LNHDA, CDR2 SQIVND (reference sequence). Trimming pared 5 bases from V and 0 bases from J, leaving 14 bases between. The CDR3 DNA is TGTGCCAGTAGTCTCTCCGGGACCAACTCCTACGAGCAGTACTTC. Amino acid sequence: CASSLSGTNSYEQYF.